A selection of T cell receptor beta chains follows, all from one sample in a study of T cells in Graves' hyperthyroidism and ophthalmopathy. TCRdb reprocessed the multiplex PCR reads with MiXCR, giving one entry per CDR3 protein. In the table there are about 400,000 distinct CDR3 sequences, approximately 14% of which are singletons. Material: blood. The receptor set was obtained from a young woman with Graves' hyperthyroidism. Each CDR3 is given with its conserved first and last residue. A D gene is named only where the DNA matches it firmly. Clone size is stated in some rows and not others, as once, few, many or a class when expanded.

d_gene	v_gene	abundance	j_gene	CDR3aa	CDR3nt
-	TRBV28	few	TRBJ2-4	CASSPTEGIKNIQYF	TGTGCCAGCAGTCCCACGGAGGGCATCAAAAACATTCAGTACTTC
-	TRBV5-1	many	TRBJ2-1	CASSLDSASYNEQFF	TGCGCCAGCAGCTTGGACTCAGCCTCCTACAATGAGCAGTTCTTC
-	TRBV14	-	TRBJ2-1	CASSQRELSNEQFF	TGTGCCAGCAGCCAGAGGGAGTTAAGTAATGAGCAGTTCTTC
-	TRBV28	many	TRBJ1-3	CASSLLRGVSGNTIYF	TGTGCCAGCAGTCTCCTCCGTGGAGTCTCTGGAAACACCATATATTTT
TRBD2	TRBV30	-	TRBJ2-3	CAWIPSGRNAAQYF	TGTGCCTGGATCCCAAGCGGGAGAAATGCTGCGCAGTATTTT
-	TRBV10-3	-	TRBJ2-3	CAIIGGGTDTQYF	TGTGCCATCATTGGGGGAGGCACAGATACGCAGTATTTT
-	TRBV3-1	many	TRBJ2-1	CASSHFRGYNNEQFF	TGTGCCAGCAGCCACTTTCGCGGCTATAACAATGAGCAGTTCTTC
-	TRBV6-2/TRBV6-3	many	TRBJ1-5	CASSLPGLNQPQHF	TGTGCCAGCAGCCTGCCAGGGTTGAATCAGCCCCAGCATTTT
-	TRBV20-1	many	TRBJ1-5	CSAGQPQHF	TGCAGTGCGGGTCAGCCCCAGCATTTT
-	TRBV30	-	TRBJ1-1	CAWGGEMGTEAFF	TGTGCCTGGGGGGGGGAAATGGGAACTGAAGCTTTCTTT
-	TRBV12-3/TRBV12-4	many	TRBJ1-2	CASSLAAGRHYGYTF	TGTGCCAGCAGTTTAGCGGCAGGAAGACACTATGGCTACACCTTC